The 5 T cell receptor beta chains below were found in one sample sequenced in a study of shared clonotypes between healthy human individuals (dated by TCRdb to about 2020). The protocol used for the library was the immunoSEQ multiplex PCR assay. TCRdb took over this immuneACCESS table, retaining in-frame rearrangements with V and J assigned. Such tables are incomplete; in checked studies, under half of the missing clones stem from an unresolved V gene, and the remainder is unexplained. Across this sample there are roughly 640,000 clones, with about 96% seen only once. The ten largest clones take up around 0.057% of the sample. Sequenced material: naive CD4+ T cells sorted from blood. Reading the label with the study, this specimen's cell subset or site is: CD45RA+ positively selected. The receptors come from a woman in her twenties or thirties in good health.

The CDR3 DNA is TGTGCCAGCAGGAACAGGACAGGTATCGACGAGCAGTACTTC. It is translated as CASRNRTGIDEQYF. The rearrangement uses TRBV5-4 and TRBJ2-7, with 7 bases that match TRBD1. Germline V gives CDR1 SGHNT, CDR2 YYREEE (reference sequence). V lost 5 bases and J lost 5; bases outside the gene matches: 10. The CDR3 extends over 14 amino acids. Looking up the rest from reference TRBV5-4 and TRBJ2-7 gives the full variable domain: ETGVTQSPTHLIKTRGQQVTLRCSSQSGHNTVSWYQQALGQGPQFIFQYYREEENGRGNFPPRFSGLQFPNYSSELNVNALELDDSALYLCASRNRTGIDEQYFGPGTRLTVT.

The chain combines TRBV5-1 with TRBJ2-5; 8 nucleotides match TRBD2. The J call is uncertain, as TRBJ2-7 better fits the DNA end. CDR3 length: 15 residues. Germline lookup yields CDR1 SGHRS and CDR2 YFSETQ. The CDR3 sequence is CASSQTSGHPYEQYF. Here the CDR3 DNA reads TGCGCCAGCAGCCAAACTAGCGGTCATCCCTACGAGCAGTACTTC.

CDR3 DNA: TGTGCCAGCTCACCACCGGGGCACCCGATAGCCAAAAACATTCAGTACTTC. Its protein is CASSPPGHPIAKNIQYF. The chain is built from TRBV18 and TRBJ2-4, with D maybe TRBD1 (5 bases). Trimming shortened V by 0 bases and J by 0 bases, and 12 bases separated the two germline ends. The germline V gene encodes CDR1 KGHSH and CDR2 LQKENI. The CDR3 contains 17 residues.

This clone appeared a single time. The chain has TRBV27 and TRBJ2-1; tentative D call: TRBD2 (6 bases). The germline V gene has CDR1 MNHEY and CDR2 SMNVEV (reference sequence). The CDR3 has 15 amino acids. Trimming took off 7 bases at V and 5 bases at J, with 18 bases between the two ends. The CDR3 DNA is TGTGCCAGCAACTACGGAGCGGGCCGTCACAATGAGCAGTTCTTC. It codes for CASNYGAGRHNEQFF.

V usage is TRBV11-3 and J usage is TRBJ2-1; D perhaps matches TRBD1 (6 bases). V dropped 5 bases and J dropped 0 bases, with 11 bases sitting between them. Germline CDR1 is SGHNT and CDR2 is YENEEA. This CDR3 comprises 15 residues. Here the CDR3 DNA reads TGTGCCAGCAGCCTAGGGACAAGCTCCTACAATGAGCAGTTCTTC. It codes for CASSLGTSSYNEQFF.